This TCR beta chain was recorded in a study of cytomegalovirus exposure and HLA in healthy donors. The wider study: Earlier, roughly 120 million unique TCR beta sequences were recovered from around 180 million T cells by an analysis. Regarding the study as a whole: A later analysis reportedly identified an Asian-associated ancestry cluster as carrying fewer N-insertions than the 666-donor mean. CMV serostatus alone was available as immune exposure information.

Unrecorded immune exposures were likely, despite nominal health at sampling. The length of the CDR3 is 16 residues. After removal of 5 bases from V and 3 bases from J, the junction contained 10 bases not matched to a gene. CDR1 is SGHDT, CDR2 YYEEEE, per germline. This clone was seen a few times. Its specificity is not known. Use of 60 Vbeta and 13 Jbeta primers characterized the PCR. TCRdb's copy holds only in-frame clones and misses some; the assay was immunoSEQ multiplex PCR. The data contain over 150,000 clones, under 90% of them singletons. Specimen: PBMCs. This sequence was found in a boy aged 2 to 10 in good health and CMV-seronegative. The chain joins TRBV5-6 to TRBJ2-3, with 9 bases aligning to TRBD2. The chain's CDR3 is CASSWERGALTDTQYF. CDR3 in DNA: TGTGCCAGCAGTTGGGAGCGGGGGGCCTTGACAGATACGCAGTATTTT.